This is a list of T cell receptor beta chains from one sample in a study of T cells in localized non-small cell lung cancer. Sequencing used immunoSEQ multiplex PCR; TCRdb keeps in-frame clones, though not all of them. The profile covers around 67,000 clones, with around 90% appearing a single time and 1.5% to 2% taken by the ten largest. The input for sequencing was peripheral blood, taken before any cancer treatment. These TCRs come from a woman between 35 and 75 years old with stage I lung adenocarcinoma. Both conserved end residues are part of each CDR3. D genes are given only for firm matches. Clone size appears in some rows only: once, few, many, or a class for an expanded clone.

V gene	D gene	J gene	clone size	CDR3 DNA	CDR3 protein
TRBV4-1	TRBD2	TRBJ2-1	-	TGCGCCAGCAGCCCCCTCAAAACGGGAGGTCTAAATGAGCAGTTCTTC	CASSPLKTGGLNEQFF
TRBV6-4	TRBD1	TRBJ1-2	-	TGTGCCAGCAGCCGTACCCCTCCAGGGGGCGATGGCTACACCTTC	CASSRTPPGGDGYTF
TRBV29-1	-	TRBJ1-1	-	TGCAGCGTTGCTCGGATCAGGGGCTGGAAAACTGAAGCTTTCTTT	CSVARIRGWKTEAFF
TRBV30	-	TRBJ2-1	once	TGTGCCTGGAGTGTAATGGCGGCCTCCTACAATGAGCAGTTCTTC	CAWSVMAASYNEQFF
TRBV7-8	-	TRBJ1-1	-	TGTGCCAGCAGCTTAGGGCAGACTTATGGGACTGAAGCTTTCTTT	CASSLGQTYGTEAFF
TRBV6-5	-	TRBJ1-1	-	TGTGCCAGCAGTTACGGGATGAACACTGAAGCTTTCTTT	CASSYGMNTEAFF
TRBV7-8	-	TRBJ1-2	few	TGTGCCAGCAGCTCAACAGCACAGGGAAATGGCTACACCTTC	CASSSTAQGNGYTF
TRBV5-5	-	TRBJ1-1	-	TGTGCCAGCAGTCCGGGGACCACTGAAGCTTTCTTT	CASSPGTTEAFF
TRBV7-9	TRBD1	TRBJ2-6	-	TGTGCCAGCAGCTTAGGGGACAGGGGCCGCGGGGCCAACGTCCTGACTTTC	CASSLGDRGRGANVLTF
TRBV19	-	TRBJ1-3	-	TGTGCCAGTAGTATAGCAACCCTCTCTGGAAACACCATATATTTT	CASSIATLSGNTIYF
TRBV30	-	TRBJ2-1	-	TGTGCCTGGAGTTTAGGTGGGACCCGCAATGAGCAGTTCTTC	CAWSLGGTRNEQFF
TRBV5-6	-	TRBJ1-1	-	TGTGCCAGCAGCTTGGGAGCTGGTGGGGGAAACACTGAAGCTTTCTTT	CASSLGAGGGNTEAFF
TRBV21-1	-	TRBJ2-1	-	TGTGCCAGCGCCACCCCGACGGGCCAGAGGTGCAATGAGCAGTTCTTC	CASATPTGQRCNEQFF
TRBV20-1	-	TRBJ1-2	-	TGCAGTGCCCGGAATAACTATGGCTACACCTTC	CSARNNYGYTF
TRBV5-1	-	TRBJ2-1	-	TGCGCCAGCAGCGACCTGAGGGGGGTTTCCTACAATGAGCAGTTCTTC	CASSDLRGVSYNEQFF
TRBV10-3	TRBD1	TRBJ1-5	-	TGTGCCATCCTTGGACAGGAGGCTGGCAATCAGCCCCAGCATTTT	CAILGQEAGNQPQHF
TRBV29-1	TRBD2	TRBJ2-3	-	TGCAGCGTTGAACGACTAGCGGGAGGGAGAGATACGCAGTATTTT	CSVERLAGGRDTQYF
TRBV9	-	TRBJ2-1	once	TGTGCCAGCAGCGTAGGGTTATACTCCTACAATGAGCAGTTCTTC	CASSVGLYSYNEQFF
TRBV6-5	TRBD2	TRBJ2-1	-	TGTGCCAGCAGGATAGCGGGAGTGGCGAATGAGCAGTTCTTC	CASRIAGVANEQFF
TRBV5-6	-	TRBJ2-4	-	TGTGCCAGCAGCTGGGAGGACATTCAGTACTTC	CASSWEDIQYF
TRBV7-2	-	TRBJ1-6	-	TGTGCCAGCAGCCCAAATGGGAATTCACCCCTCCACTTT	CASSPNGNSPLHF
TRBV29-1	TRBD2	TRBJ2-2	-	TGCAGCGTTGAGCGGGAAAGCGGGAAGGGCACCGGGGAGCTGTTTTTT	CSVERESGKGTGELFF
TRBV20-1	-	TRBJ2-3	once	TGCAGTGCGGGCGGGACAGATACGCAGTATTTT	CSAGGTDTQYF
TRBV5-1	-	TRBJ1-1	-	TGCGCCAGCAGCTTGGTGGTCCAGGGCCCCCAGGGGACTGAAGCTTTCTTT	CASSLVVQGPQGTEAFF
TRBV6-1	TRBD1	TRBJ1-1	-	TGTGCCAGCAGGGCGACAGGGACTGAAGCTTTCTTT	CASRATGTEAFF
TRBV6-1	-	TRBJ2-5	-	TGTGCCAGCATTTTAACAGAAGTAGAGACCCAGTACTTC	CASILTEVETQYF
TRBV5-1	-	TRBJ2-2	-	TGCGCCAGCAGCCCCGGCACCGGGGAGCTGTTTTTT	CASSPGTGELFF
TRBV19	-	TRBJ1-1	-	TGTGCCAGTAGTCCCCGGACAGTCGATTACACTGAAGCTTTCTTT	CASSPRTVDYTEAFF
TRBV28	-	TRBJ1-4	-	TGTGCCAGCACCCCCAATAAGGGAAAACTGTTTTTT	CASTPNKGKLFF